The T cell receptor (beta chain) described here comes from a study of radiation and T cells in renal cell carcinoma. As concerns this clone: The antigen remains undetermined.

Sequencing was performed with immunoSEQ multiplex PCR; in TCRdb, only in-frame clones are kept and a portion is missing. The sample has around 10,000 clones, roughly 60% seen once. Whole-study results and caveats: Compared with controls, irradiated tumors showed greater TCR clonality. Dominant CDR3 motifs occupied more repertoire in irradiated than control tumors.

Trimming at V came to 4 bases and at J to 5 bases, leaving 0 bases not matched to a gene. Germline CDR1 reads MNHEY; CDR2 reads SVGAGI. CDR3 length: 13 residues. As for treatment: 15 Gy SBRT to primary tumor, nephrectomy 4 weeks later. The tumor was a clear cell renal cell carcinoma. The receptor's source is a woman aged 45 to 65 with renal cell carcinoma. The chain uses TRBV6-5 and TRBJ2-3; 10 bases agree with TRBD2. The sample consisted of tumor tissue, taken from a patient whose treatment included radiotherapy and nephrectomy. This CDR3 reads CASSLAGGDTQYF. The CDR3 coding sequence is TGTGCCAGCAGTTTAGCGGGGGGAGATACGCAGTATTTT.